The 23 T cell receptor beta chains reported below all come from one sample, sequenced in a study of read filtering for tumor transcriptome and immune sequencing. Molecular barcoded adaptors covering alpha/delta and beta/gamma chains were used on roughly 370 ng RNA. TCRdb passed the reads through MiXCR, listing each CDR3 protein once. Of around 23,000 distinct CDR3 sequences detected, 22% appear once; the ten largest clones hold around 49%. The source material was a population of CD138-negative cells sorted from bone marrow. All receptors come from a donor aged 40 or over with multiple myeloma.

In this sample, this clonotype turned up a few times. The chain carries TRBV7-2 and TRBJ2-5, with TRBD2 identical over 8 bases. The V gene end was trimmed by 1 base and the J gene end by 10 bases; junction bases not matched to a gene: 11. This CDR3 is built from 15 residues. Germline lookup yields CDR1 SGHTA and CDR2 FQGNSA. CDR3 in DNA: TGTGCCAGCAGCTTAGTGACGGGGGGGTCCCAATACCAGTACTTC. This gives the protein CASSLVTGGSQYQYF.

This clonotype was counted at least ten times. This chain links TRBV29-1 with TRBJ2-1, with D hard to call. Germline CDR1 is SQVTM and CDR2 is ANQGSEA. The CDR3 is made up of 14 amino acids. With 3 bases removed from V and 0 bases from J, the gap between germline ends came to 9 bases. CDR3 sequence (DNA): TGCAGCGTTGACGAGAGCAGCTCCTACAATGAGCAGTTCTTC. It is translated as CSVDESSSYNEQFF.

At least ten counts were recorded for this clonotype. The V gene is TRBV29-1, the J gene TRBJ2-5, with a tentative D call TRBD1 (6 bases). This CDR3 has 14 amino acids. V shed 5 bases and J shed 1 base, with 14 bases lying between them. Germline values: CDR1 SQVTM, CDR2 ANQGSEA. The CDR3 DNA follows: TGCAGCGTTTCTATACAGGGAACCCAAGAGACCCAGTACTTC. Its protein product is CSVSIQGTQETQYF.

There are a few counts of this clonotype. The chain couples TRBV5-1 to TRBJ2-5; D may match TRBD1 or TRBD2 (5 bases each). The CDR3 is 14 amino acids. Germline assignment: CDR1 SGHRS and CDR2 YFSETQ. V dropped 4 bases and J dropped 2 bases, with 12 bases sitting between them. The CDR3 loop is CASSQGAAQETQYF. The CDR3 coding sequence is TGCGCCAGCAGCCAGGGAGCGGCACAAGAGACCCAGTACTTC.

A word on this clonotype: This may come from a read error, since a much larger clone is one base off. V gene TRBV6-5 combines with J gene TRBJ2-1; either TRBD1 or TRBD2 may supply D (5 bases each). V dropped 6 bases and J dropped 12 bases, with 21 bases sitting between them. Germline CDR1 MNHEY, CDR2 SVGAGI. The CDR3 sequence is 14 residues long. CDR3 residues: CASSSTGGSYGQFF. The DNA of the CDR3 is TGTGCCAGCAGCTCCACTGGGGGTAGCTATGGGCAGTTCTTC.

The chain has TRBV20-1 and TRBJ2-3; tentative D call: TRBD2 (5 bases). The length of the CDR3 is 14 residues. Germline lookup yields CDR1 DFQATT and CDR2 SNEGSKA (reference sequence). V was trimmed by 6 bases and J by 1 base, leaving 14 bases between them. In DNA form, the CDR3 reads TGCAGTGCCACCGGGGAAACAGGCACAGATACGCAGTATTTT. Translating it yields CSATGETGTDTQYF.

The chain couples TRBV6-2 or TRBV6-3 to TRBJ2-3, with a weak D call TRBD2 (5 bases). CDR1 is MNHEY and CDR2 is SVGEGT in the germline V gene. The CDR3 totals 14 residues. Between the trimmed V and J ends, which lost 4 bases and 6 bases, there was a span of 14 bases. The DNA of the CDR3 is TGTGCCAGCAGTTCGGGGTCTTTGATCGATACGCAGTATTTT. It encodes CASSSGSLIDTQYF.

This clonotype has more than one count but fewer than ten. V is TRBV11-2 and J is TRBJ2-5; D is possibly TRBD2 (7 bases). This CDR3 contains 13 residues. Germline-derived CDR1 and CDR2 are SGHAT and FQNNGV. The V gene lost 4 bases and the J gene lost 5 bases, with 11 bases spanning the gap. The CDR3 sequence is CASSSGRGETQYF. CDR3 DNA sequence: TGTGCCAGCAGCTCAGGGAGGGGGGAGACCCAGTACTTC.

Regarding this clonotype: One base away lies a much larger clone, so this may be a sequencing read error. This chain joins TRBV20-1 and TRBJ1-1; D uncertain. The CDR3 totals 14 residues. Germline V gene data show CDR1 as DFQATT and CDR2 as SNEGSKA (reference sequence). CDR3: CSARGPPRNTEALF. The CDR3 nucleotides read TGCAGTGCTAGAGGGCCCCCCCGGAACACTGAAGCTCTCTTT.

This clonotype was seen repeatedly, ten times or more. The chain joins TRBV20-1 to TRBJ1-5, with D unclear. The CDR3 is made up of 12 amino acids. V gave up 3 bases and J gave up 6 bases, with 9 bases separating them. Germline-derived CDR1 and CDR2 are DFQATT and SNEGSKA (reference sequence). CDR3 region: CSARPGSQPQHF. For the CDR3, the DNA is TGCAGTGCTAGGCCGGGAAGTCAGCCCCAGCATTTT.

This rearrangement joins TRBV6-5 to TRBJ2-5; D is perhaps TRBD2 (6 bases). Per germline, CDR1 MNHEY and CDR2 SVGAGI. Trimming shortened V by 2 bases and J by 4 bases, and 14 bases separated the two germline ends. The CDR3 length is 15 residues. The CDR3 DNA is TGTGCCAGCAGTTACGGGACTCTCCCAGGAGAGACCCAGTACTTC. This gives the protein CASSYGTLPGETQYF.

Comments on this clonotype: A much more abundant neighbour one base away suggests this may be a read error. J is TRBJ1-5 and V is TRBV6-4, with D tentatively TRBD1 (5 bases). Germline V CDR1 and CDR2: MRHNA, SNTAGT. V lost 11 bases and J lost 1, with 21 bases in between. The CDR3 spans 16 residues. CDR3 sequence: CAGIAQVMCSNQPQHF. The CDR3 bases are TGTGCCGGCATCGCACAGGTCATGTGCAGCAATCAGCCCCAGCATTTT.

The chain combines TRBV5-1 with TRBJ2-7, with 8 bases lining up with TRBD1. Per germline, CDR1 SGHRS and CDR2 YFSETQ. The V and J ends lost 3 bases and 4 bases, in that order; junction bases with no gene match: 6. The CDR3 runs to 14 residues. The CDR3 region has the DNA TGCGCCAGCAGCTGGACGGGACAGGAGTACGAGCAGTACTTC. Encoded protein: CASSWTGQEYEQYF.

In nucleotides, the CDR3 is TGTGCCAGCAGCTTACTGGGTAGGCAGGGTAGCAATCAGCCCCAGCATTTT. Amino acid sequence: CASSLLGRQGSNQPQHF. The chain joins TRBV7-2 to TRBJ1-5; TRBD1 is a possible D gene (5 bases). Trimming left V 2 bases short and J 0 bases short, with 14 bases between. The CDR3 has 17 amino acids. Germline-derived CDR1 and CDR2 are SGHTA and FQGNSA.

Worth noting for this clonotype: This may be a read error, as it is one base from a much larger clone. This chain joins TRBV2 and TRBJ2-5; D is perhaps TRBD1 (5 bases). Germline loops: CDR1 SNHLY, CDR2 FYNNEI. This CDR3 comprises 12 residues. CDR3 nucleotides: TGTGCCAGCAGAGGGGCCTCCGAGACCCAGTGCTTC. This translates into CASRGASETQCF.

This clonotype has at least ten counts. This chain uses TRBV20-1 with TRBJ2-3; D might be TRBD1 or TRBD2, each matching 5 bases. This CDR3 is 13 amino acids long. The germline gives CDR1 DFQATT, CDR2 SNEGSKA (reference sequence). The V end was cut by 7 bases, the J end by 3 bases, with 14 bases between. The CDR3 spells CSVRDPGTDTQYF. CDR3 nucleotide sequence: TGCAGTGTAAGGGACCCAGGGACAGATACGCAGTATTTT.

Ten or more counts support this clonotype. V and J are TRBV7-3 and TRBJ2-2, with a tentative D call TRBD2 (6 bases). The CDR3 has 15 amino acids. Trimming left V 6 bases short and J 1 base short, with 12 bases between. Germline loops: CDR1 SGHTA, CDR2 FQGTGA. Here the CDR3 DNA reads TGTGCCAGCAGTCCCGGGACTCTGAACACCGGGGAGCTGTTTTTT. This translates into CASSPGTLNTGELFF.

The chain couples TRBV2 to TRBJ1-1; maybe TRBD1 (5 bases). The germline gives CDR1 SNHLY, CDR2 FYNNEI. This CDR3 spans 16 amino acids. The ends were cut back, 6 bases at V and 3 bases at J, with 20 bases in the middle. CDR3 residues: CASRGLGRVVHTEAFF. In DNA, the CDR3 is TGTGCCAGCAGGGGCCTGGGCAGGGTGGTTCACACTGAAGCTTTCTTT.

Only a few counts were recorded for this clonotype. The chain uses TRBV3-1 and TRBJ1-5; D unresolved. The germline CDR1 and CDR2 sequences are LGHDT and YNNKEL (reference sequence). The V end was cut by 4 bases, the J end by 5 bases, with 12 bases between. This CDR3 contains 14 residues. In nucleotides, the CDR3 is TGTGCCAGCAGCCCCGGAGTATTCGATCAGCCCCAGCATTTT. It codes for CASSPGVFDQPQHF.

This CDR3 reads CASSYVSSESYF. The CDR3 DNA sequence: TGTGCCAGCAGTTACGTGTCTAGCGAGTCGTACTTC. The gene calls are TRBV6-2 or TRBV6-3 and TRBJ2-7; D might be TRBD2 (6 bases). Trimming took off 2 bases at V and 12 bases at J, with 14 bases between the two ends. The CDR3 spans 12 residues. CDR1 and CDR2 (germline): MNHEY, SVGEGT.

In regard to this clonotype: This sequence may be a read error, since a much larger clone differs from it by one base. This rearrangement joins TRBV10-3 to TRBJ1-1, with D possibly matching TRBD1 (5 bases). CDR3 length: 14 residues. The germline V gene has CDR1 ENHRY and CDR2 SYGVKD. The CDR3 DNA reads TGTGCCATCAGTCGACAGAGGTCGGACACTGGAGCTTTCTTT. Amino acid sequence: CAISRQRSDTGAFF.

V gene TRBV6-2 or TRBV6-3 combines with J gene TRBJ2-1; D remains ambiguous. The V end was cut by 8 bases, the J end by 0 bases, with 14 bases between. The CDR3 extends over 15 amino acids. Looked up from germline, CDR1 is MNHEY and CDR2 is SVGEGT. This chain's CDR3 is CASPRWPVSYNEQFF. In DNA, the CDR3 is TGTGCCAGCCCCAGGTGGCCAGTCTCCTACAATGAGCAGTTCTTC.

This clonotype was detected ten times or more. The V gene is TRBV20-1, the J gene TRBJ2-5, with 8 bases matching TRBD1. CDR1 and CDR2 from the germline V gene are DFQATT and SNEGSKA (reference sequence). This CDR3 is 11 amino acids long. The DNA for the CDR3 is TGCAGCGCGGGACAGGAAGAGACCCAGTACTTC. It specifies CSAGQEETQYF.